The present entry profiles one T cell receptor (beta chain) with its context. Antigen unknown. CDR1 is MNHEY and CDR2 is SVGEGT in the germline V gene. There are 13 residues in the CDR3. Trimming removed 11 bases from V and 5 bases from J; junction bases left unmatched: 5. 5'RACE primed from the constant segment yielded TCR alpha and TCR beta cDNA libraries bearing sample barcodes and UMIs. TCRdb used MiXCR to reprocess the 5' RACE reads, holding one entry per CDR3 protein. This sample has hundreds of thousands of distinct CDR3 sequences, with about 20% found just once. The data originate from a study of T-cell memory formation after mild COVID-19. Study as a whole: In these data, TCR clusters were largely donor specific.

Whole-study results and caveats: Some SARS-CoV-2-responding clones were already detected in memory before infection. Later expanders leaned toward CD4+, whereas clones contracting from day 15 to 85 were balanced CD4/CD8.

The sequenced sample was PBMCs or a T cell subset sorted from them (not recorded which). This clonotype originated in an adult woman who had mild COVID-19 (a few samples of this study predate the infection). Cell type and time point are not known. The chain couples TRBV6-2 or TRBV6-3 to TRBJ2-1, with 11 bases identical to TRBD2. Here the CDR3 reads CAVSSGRNNEQFF. The CDR3 nucleotides read TGTGCCGTTTCTAGCGGGAGGAACAATGAGCAGTTCTTC.